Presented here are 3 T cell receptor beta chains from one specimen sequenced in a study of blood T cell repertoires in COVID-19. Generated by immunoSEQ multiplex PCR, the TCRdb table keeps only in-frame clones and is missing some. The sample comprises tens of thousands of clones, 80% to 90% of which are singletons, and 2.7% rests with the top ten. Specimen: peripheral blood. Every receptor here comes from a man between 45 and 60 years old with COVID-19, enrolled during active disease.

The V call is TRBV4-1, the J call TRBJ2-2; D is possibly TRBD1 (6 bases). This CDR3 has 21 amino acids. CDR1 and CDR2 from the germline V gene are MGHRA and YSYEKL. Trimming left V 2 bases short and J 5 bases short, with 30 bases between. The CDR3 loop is CASSQFGVSRGVRFGTGELFF. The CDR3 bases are TGCGCCAGCAGCCAATTTGGCGTTTCCAGGGGTGTTCGTTTCGGAACCGGGGAGCTGTTTTTT.

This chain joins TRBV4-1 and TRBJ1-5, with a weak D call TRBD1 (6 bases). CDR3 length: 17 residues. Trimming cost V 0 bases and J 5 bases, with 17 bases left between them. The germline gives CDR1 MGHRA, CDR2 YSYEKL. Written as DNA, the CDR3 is TGCGCCAGCAGCCAAGATCTTGCCAGGGGTCCTTATCAGCCCCAGCATTTT. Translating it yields CASSQDLARGPYQPQHF.

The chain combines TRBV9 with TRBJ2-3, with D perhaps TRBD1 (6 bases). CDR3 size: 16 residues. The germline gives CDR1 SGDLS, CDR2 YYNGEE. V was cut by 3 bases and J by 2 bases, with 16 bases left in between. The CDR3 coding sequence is TGTGCCAGCAGCGCGCGTCGAGGGGGACCCACAGATACGCAGTATTTT. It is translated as CASSARRGGPTDTQYF.